What follows are 7 T cell receptor beta chains derived from one specimen sequenced in a study of blood T cells in healthy people across ages. Using a J-beta primer mix together with a sample-barcoded 5' primer, a second PCR was run for 7 to 11 cycles. From the 5' RACE reads, TCRdb called clonotypes with MiXCR, one entry per CDR3 protein. Of around 1,700,000 distinct CDR3 sequences listed, approximately 30% were seen once; the top ten hold about 7.7%. The specimen was blood. The receptors shown here come from a woman under 40 in good health.

In this sample, this clonotype turned up many times. The J gene is TRBJ2-1, the V gene TRBV7-9; D is unresolved. Germline loops: CDR1 SEHNR, CDR2 FQNEAQ (reference sequence). V was pared by 1 base and J by 5 bases, with 9 bases between. The CDR3 consists of 14 residues. The CDR3 spells CASSLGTFHNEQFF. The CDR3 bases are TGTGCCAGCAGCTTAGGGACCTTCCACAATGAGCAGTTCTTC.

This chain joins TRBV12-3 or TRBV12-4 and TRBJ1-4; D is perhaps TRBD1 (5 bases). The CDR3 runs to 16 residues. The ends were cut back, 6 bases at V and 11 bases at J, with 25 bases in the middle. The CDR3, as DNA: TGTGCCAGCAGCCCTACGGACGGCAGTGGGGAGGGGAAACTGTTTTTT. It specifies CASSPTDGSGEGKLFF.

V usage is TRBV5-1 and J usage is TRBJ2-1; 8 bases fit TRBD1. The germline V gene encodes CDR1 SGHRS and CDR2 YFSETQ. Unmatched junction bases numbered 10, after V lost 2 bases and J lost 9 bases. The CDR3 spans 15 residues. The CDR3 spells CASSLPQGAVGEQFF. The CDR3 nucleotides read TGCGCCAGCAGCTTACCCCAGGGGGCGGTCGGTGAGCAGTTCTTC. The entire variable domain, with the rest obtained from reference TRBV5-1 and TRBJ2-1, is as follows: KAGVTQTPRYLIKTRGQQVTLSCSPISGHRSVSWYQQTPGQGLQFLFEYFSETQRNKGNFPGRFSGRQFSNSRSEMNVSTLELGDSALYLCASSLPQGAVGEQFFGPGTRLTVL.

This clonotype was detected a few times. One end of the junction fails to match germline, which may point to a read error. The gene calls are TRBV7-9 and TRBJ2-5, with TRBD1 as a possible D gene (5 bases). The J call may be in error: the DNA end matches TRBJ2-7 better. CDR1 is SEHNR, CDR2 FQNEAQ, per germline (reference sequence). CDR3 length equals 17 residues. CDR3: CASSFNPAGSPRGEQYF. CDR3 nucleotides: TGTGCCAGTAGCTTTAACCCTGCAGGGTCCCCCCGCGGCGAGCAGTACTTC.

The chain carries TRBV29-1 and TRBJ1-2, with 8 bases matching TRBD1. The CDR3 is 14 amino acids. J was trimmed by 5 bases and V by 1 base; bases with no gene match: 6. Germline-derived CDR1 and CDR2 are SQVTM and ANQGSEA. In nucleotides, the CDR3 is TGCAGCGTTGAAGGACAGGGGTCGAAATATGGCTACACCTTC. As protein: CSVEGQGSKYGYTF.

This clonotype was observed at least ten times. The junction departs from the called germline gene at one end, perhaps through a read error. The V gene is TRBV5-1, the J gene TRBJ2-5; perhaps TRBD1 as D (6 bases). The CDR3 covers 14 residues. The germline V gene encodes CDR1 SGHRS and CDR2 YFSETQ. CDR3 nucleotides: TGTGCCAGCAGCGTTGGGGGCACCCAAGAGACCCAGTACTTC. The encoded protein is CASSVGGTQETQYF.

This clonotype was counted only a few times. This chain connects TRBV7-9 to TRBJ2-4, with TRBD2 matching 7 bases. The V gene's germline CDR1 is SEHNR and CDR2 FQNEAQ (reference sequence). The length of the CDR3 is 15 residues. The J segment lost 13 bases and the V segment lost 6 bases, leaving 18 bases of the junction unmatched. The CDR3: CASRGSGVSSYEQYF. CDR3 nucleotides: TGTGCCAGCAGGGGGAGCGGGGTAAGCTCCTACGAACAGTACTTC.